These 30 T cell receptor beta chains came from one sample sequenced in a study of regulatory T cells in long-lasting Graves disease. Specified time point: newly diagnosed GD, antithyroid drugs for less than 3 months. RNA isolated from PBMCs was used to make the TCR library. In building TCR beta libraries, iRepertoire HTBI primers were used together with Arm-PCR of CDR3 regions. TCRdb used MiXCR to reprocess the multiplex PCR reads, holding one entry per CDR3 protein. The sample holds hundreds of thousands of distinct CDR3 sequences; roughly a sixth are singletons and the top ten take around a fifth. The material sequenced was peripheral blood mononuclear cells (PBMCs), taken at new diagnosis, from a patient treated with antithyroid drugs. The origin of the receptors is a female donor with Graves disease.

This clonotype was seen ten or more times. V is TRBV5-1 and J is TRBJ1-6; D is undetermined. Germline V gives CDR1 SGHRS, CDR2 YFSETQ. V lost 4 bases and J 0 bases, leaving 14 bases between the germline ends. The CDR3 totals 17 residues. In nucleotides, the CDR3 is TGCGCCAGCAGCCACGGACCGACGAGCTCCTATAATTCACCCCTCCACTTT. Amino acid sequence: CASSHGPTSSYNSPLHF.

In its sample, this clonotype was seen many times. Here the CDR3 DNA reads TGTGCCAGCAGCTTTTCAACGACAGGGCCCCCCTATGGCTACACCTTC. As protein: CASSFSTTGPPYGYTF. This chain uses TRBV7-2 with TRBJ1-2; the match to TRBD1 covers 7 bases. CDR3 size: 16 residues. V lost 3 bases and J lost 4; bases outside the gene matches: 11. From germline, CDR1 is SGHTA and CDR2 FQGNSA.

This clonotype was counted many times. This rearrangement joins TRBV11-1 to TRBJ2-1, with D perhaps TRBD2 (6 bases). Germline CDR1 SGHAT, CDR2 FQDESV (reference sequence). The CDR3 sequence is 14 residues long. The V end lost 7 bases, the J end lost 3 bases, and 13 bases lay between the germline ends. The CDR3 DNA reads as TGTGCCAGCATCGCGGGGCGGGGCTACAATGAGCAGTTCTTC. It specifies CASIAGRGYNEQFF.

As regards this clonotype: Since a much larger clone is just one base distant, this may be a read error. V and J are TRBV11-1 and TRBJ2-5, with 9 bases matching TRBD1. Germline values: CDR1 SGHAT, CDR2 FQDESV (reference sequence). This CDR3 comprises 17 residues. Germline trimming cut 4 bases from V and 5 bases from J; bases unmatched to any gene: 14. The CDR3 DNA is TGTGCCAGCAGCTCCCGTGGGACAGGGCTGCTACTGGAGACCCAGTACTTC. This sequence encodes CASSSRGTGLLLETQYF.

The genes are TRBV29-1 and TRBJ2-1; D perhaps matches TRBD2 (6 bases). V lost 0 bases and J 6 bases, leaving 6 bases between the germline ends. The CDR3 runs to 12 residues. Germline V gene sequence: CDR1 SQVTM, CDR2 ANQGSEA. CDR3 protein: CSVEEGGNEQFF. CDR3 nucleotide sequence: TGCAGCGTTGAAGAGGGAGGCAATGAGCAGTTCTTC.

At least ten counts were recorded for this clonotype. V gene TRBV3-1 combines with J gene TRBJ2-7; the D call may be TRBD1 or TRBD2 (6 bases each). Germline V CDR1 and CDR2: LGHDT, YNNKEL (reference sequence). V was clipped by 3 bases and J by 7 bases, with 22 bases between them. The CDR3 extends over 16 amino acids. CDR3 sequence reads: CASSQGVPGLGAEQYF. CDR3 nucleotides: TGTGCCAGCAGCCAGGGGGTTCCGGGACTGGGGGCGGAGCAGTACTTC.

The CDR3 protein is CASSRVGQPQHF. CDR3 bases: TGTGCCAGCAGTAGGGTCGGACAGCCCCAGCATTTT. The V gene is TRBV27, the J gene TRBJ1-5; D unclear. CDR1 and CDR2 (germline): MNHEY, SMNVEV (reference sequence). The CDR3 sequence is 12 residues long. V lost 5 bases and J lost 7, with 9 bases in between.

This sequence joins TRBV6-2 or TRBV6-3 and TRBJ2-1, with D possibly being TRBD1 or TRBD2 (6 bases each). Germline CDR1 and CDR2: MNHEY and SVGEGT. The V and J ends lost 5 bases and 5 bases respectively, with 28 bases between them. The CDR3 has 19 residues. CDR3 region: CASSRVRGHSIGENNEQFF. CDR3 DNA sequence: TGTGCCAGCAGTAGGGTCCGGGGGCATAGTATCGGGGAAAACAATGAGCAGTTCTTC.

This clonotype was detected only a few times. The V gene is TRBV27, the J gene TRBJ1-2, with D possibly matching TRBD1 (5 bases). The ends were cut back, 2 bases at V and 7 bases at J, with 8 bases in the middle. Germline CDR1 MNHEY, CDR2 SMNVEV (reference sequence). This CDR3 comprises 12 residues. CDR3 protein: CASSLGDSGYTF. The CDR3 nucleotides are TGTGCCAGCAGTTTAGGGGACTCTGGCTACACCTTC.

This clonotype was recorded many times. J is TRBJ2-1 and V is TRBV7-6; tentatively, D is TRBD2 (5 bases). The CDR3 has 14 amino acids. Trimming pared 5 bases from V and 7 bases from J, leaving 15 bases between. Germline V lookup: CDR1 SGHVS, CDR2 FNYEAQ. CDR3 residues: CASSAPRGRNEQFF. In DNA, the CDR3 is TGTGCCAGCAGCGCTCCCCGGGGAAGGAATGAGCAGTTCTTC.

Many counts were recorded for this clonotype. V and J are TRBV12-3 or TRBV12-4 and TRBJ1-1; no reliable D call. The CDR3 spans 12 residues. Between the trimmed V and J ends, which lost 7 bases and 1 base, there was a span of 7 bases. The CDR3 DNA sequence: TGTGCCAGCACCTGGCGGAACACTGAAGCTTTCTTT. It specifies CASTWRNTEAFF.

This clonotype was recorded many times. The chain couples TRBV12-3 or TRBV12-4 to TRBJ2-5; D ambiguous. The CDR3 runs to 14 residues. V gave up 2 bases and J gave up 2 bases, with 9 bases separating them. As DNA, the CDR3 is TGTGCCAGCAGTTTATCTGGCCGGCAAGAGACCCAGTACTTC. This encodes CASSLSGRQETQYF.

The genes are TRBV9 and TRBJ2-7; D remains ambiguous. Per the germline V gene, CDR1 is SGDLS and CDR2 is YYNGEE. The CDR3 has 14 amino acids. Deletions cut 0 bases from V and 2 bases from J, with 9 bases between. Here the CDR3 reads CASSVGGFTYEQYF. As DNA, the CDR3 is TGTGCCAGCAGCGTAGGGGGTTTTACCTACGAGCAGTACTTC. The full variable domain, rest sourced from reference TRBV9 and TRBJ2-7, is DSGVTQTPKHLITATGQRVTLRCSPRSGDLSVYWYQQSLDQGLQFLIQYYNGEERAKGNILERFSAQQFPDLHSELNLSSLELGDSALYFCASSVGGFTYEQYFGPGTRLTVT.

This clonotype was counted between two and nine times. This may stem from a read error, because a much larger clone lies one nucleotide away. The CDR3 DNA follows: TGTGCCAGCAGCTTAGTCAGCGTTGCCGAAGCTCTCTTT. It yields the protein CASSLVSVAEALF. V and J are TRBV11-2 and TRBJ1-1; no clear D. This CDR3 is 13 amino acids long. Germline V gene sequence: CDR1 SGHAT, CDR2 FQNNGV.

V is TRBV5-1 and J is TRBJ2-1, with D unresolved. Germline loops: CDR1 SGHRS, CDR2 YFSETQ. This CDR3 contains 16 residues. V gave up 0 bases and J gave up 7 bases, with 17 bases separating them. Written as DNA, the CDR3 is TGCGCCAGCAGCTTGGAGGTCGGTACTCCCGGGAATGAGCAGTTCTTC. Translating gives CASSLEVGTPGNEQFF.

This clonotype was picked up many times. The chain joins TRBV9 to TRBJ2-5; tentative D call: TRBD1 (5 bases). Trimming left V 4 bases short and J 2 bases short, with 12 bases between. The germline V gene encodes CDR1 SGDLS and CDR2 YYNGEE. This CDR3 has 14 amino acids. The CDR3 DNA reads as TGTGCCAGCAGCCCCCGGACACTACAAGAGACCCAGTACTTC. Its protein is CASSPRTLQETQYF.

Notes on this clonotype: A read error may be the cause here, since a much bigger clone is one base away. The chain employs TRBV30 and TRBJ2-3; D not certain. CDR1 GTSNPN and CDR2 SVGIG come from the germline V gene (reference sequence). The CDR3 is 15 residues long. The DNA of the CDR3 is TGTGCCTCGAGTGTGGGCAGAAAGGACACAGATACGCAGTATTTT. Translated: CASSVGRKDTDTQYF.

Comments on this clonotype: This sequence is one base from a far larger clone and is likely a read error. Here the CDR3 omits its conserved ending phenylalanine or tryptophan, so a read error is the likely source. This chain joins TRBV20-1 and TRBJ2-4; unclear D gene. The J call may be mistaken, given a closer DNA end match to TRBJ2-5. Germline-derived CDR1 and CDR2 are DFQATT and SNEGSKA (reference sequence). The CDR3 length is 13 residues. The CDR3, as DNA: TGCAGTGCACCGCTTGGGTCCAGGGAGACCCAGTACTCC. Amino acid sequence: CSAPLGSRETQYS.

This clonotype showed up many times. The V and J genes are TRBV28 and TRBJ1-5; tentative D call: TRBD1 (6 bases). The CDR3 contains 14 residues. Germline CDR1 MDHEN, CDR2 SYDVKM. V gave up 6 bases and J gave up 6 bases, with 15 bases separating them. The CDR3 DNA reads TGTGCCAGCAGCACCCAGGGAGGGGGTCAGCCCCAGCATTTT. This encodes CASSTQGGGQPQHF. The full variable domain, completed using reference TRBV28 and TRBJ1-5, is DVKVTQSSRYLVKRTGEKVFLECVQDMDHENMFWYRQDPGLGLRLIYFSYDVKMKEKGDIPEGYSVSREKKERFSLILESASTNQTSMYLCASSTQGGGQPQHFGDGTRLSIL.

The sample holds many counts of this clonotype. The chain uses TRBV2 and TRBJ2-5; 11 bases are a match to TRBD2. The CDR3 runs to 16 residues. J was trimmed by 2 bases and V by 2 bases; bases with no gene match: 4. Germline lookup yields CDR1 SNHLY and CDR2 FYNNEI. The CDR3 sequence is CASSELVAGGQETQYF. CDR3 DNA: TGTGCCAGCAGTGAATTGGTAGCGGGGGGGCAAGAGACCCAGTACTTC.

This clonotype was recorded only once. A read error is possible here, since a much larger clone lies one base away. The chain uses TRBV6-1 and TRBJ2-3, with TRBD1 as a possible D gene (5 bases). Germline CDR1 MNHNS, CDR2 SASEGT. With 1 base removed from V and 4 bases from J, the gap between germline ends came to 15 bases. The CDR3 consists of 16 residues. The chain's CDR3 is CASSEGVWGSPDTQYF. The CDR3 nucleotides read TGTGCCAGCAGTGAAGGAGTGTGGGGCAGCCCAGATACGCAGTATTTT.

In this sample, this clonotype turned up many times. This chain joins TRBV2 and TRBJ2-3; maybe TRBD2 (5 bases). Trimming stripped 0 bases from V and 1 base from J, with 17 bases between. Germline V gene sequence: CDR1 SNHLY, CDR2 FYNNEI. The CDR3 contains 18 residues. The CDR3 region is CASSEAEDPNAGTDTQYF. CDR3 bases: TGTGCCAGCAGTGAAGCGGAGGATCCCAACGCTGGCACAGATACGCAGTATTTT. The full variable domain, rest sourced from reference TRBV2 and TRBJ2-3, is EPEVTQTPSHQVTQMGQEVILRCVPISNHLYFYWYRQILGQKVEFLVSFYNNEISEKSEIFDDQFSVERPDGSNFTLKIRSTKLEDSAMYFCASSEAEDPNAGTDTQYFGPGTRLTVL.

In its sample, this clonotype was seen many times. V is TRBV7-2 and J is TRBJ2-7; 13 nucleotides line up with TRBD2. The junction had 1 base not matched to a gene; V was cut back by 4 bases and J by 7 bases. The CDR3 length is 13 residues. The germline V gene encodes CDR1 SGHTA and CDR2 FQGNSA. CDR3 sequence (DNA): TGTGCCAGCAGCTCGGGACTAGCGGGAGAGCAGTACTTC. Its protein product is CASSSGLAGEQYF.

This clonotype has ten or more counts. The J gene is TRBJ2-1, the V gene TRBV4-1, with 7 bases identical to TRBD2. This CDR3 is 17 amino acids long. Germline trimming cut 1 base from V and 8 bases from J; bases unmatched to any gene: 14. The germline CDR1 and CDR2 sequences are MGHRA and YSYEKL. CDR3: CASSQGLARSPLDEQFF. DNA of the CDR3: TGCGCCAGCAGCCAAGGACTAGCCCGATCCCCTCTCGATGAGCAGTTCTTC.

A note on this clonotype: A much larger clone lies one base from this, so it may be a read error. This chain joins TRBV6-1 and TRBJ2-1; no firm D call. CDR3 size: 14 residues. V was clipped by 10 bases and J by 2 bases, with 15 bases between them. In germline, CDR1 is MNHNS, CDR2 SASEGT. The CDR3 DNA is TGTGCCACCCTAAAAGTCAGCCCCTACAATGAGCAGTTCTTC. Its protein is CATLKVSPYNEQFF.

In this sample, this clonotype turned up many times. The CDR3 nucleotides are TGTGCCAGCAGCCTGAACGATTACACAGATACGCAGTATTTT. Translation gives CASSLNDYTDTQYF. The V and J genes are TRBV3-1 and TRBJ2-3; no reliable D call. Germline V gene data show CDR1 as LGHDT and CDR2 as YNNKEL (reference sequence). CDR3 length: 14 residues. The ends were cut back, 4 bases at V and 2 bases at J, with 10 bases in the middle.

Turning to this clonotype: A single base separates this from a much larger clone, so it may be a read error. The chain uses TRBV7-2 and TRBJ2-7, with 11 bases aligning to TRBD2. The CDR3 spans 16 residues. In germline, CDR1 is SGHTA, CDR2 FQGNSA. The chain's CDR3 is CASSRPGTSGAYGQYF. The CDR3 DNA reads TGTGCCAGCAGCCGGCCTGGGACTAGCGGAGCCTACGGGCAGTACTTC. The variable domain in full, with the rest retrieved from reference TRBV7-2 and TRBJ2-7, is GAGVSQSPSNKVTEKGKDVELRCDPISGHTALYWYRQSLGQGLEFLIYFQGNSAPDKSGLPSDRFSAERTGGSVSTLTIQRTQQEDSAVYLCASSRPGTSGAYGQYFGPGTRLTVT.

This clonotype was recorded many times. The chain is built from TRBV7-9 and TRBJ1-5; D not resolved. CDR3 size: 14 residues. V shed 5 bases and J shed 6 bases, with 14 bases lying between them. Germline V gives CDR1 SEHNR, CDR2 FQNEAQ (reference sequence). The CDR3 DNA reads TGTGCCAGCAGCCCACCCGGAGGGAGTCAGCCCCAGCATTTT. Its protein is CASSPPGGSQPQHF. The full variable domain, its missing parts supplied by reference TRBV7-9 and TRBJ1-5, is DTGVSQNPRHKITKRGQNVTFRCDPISEHNRLYWYRQTLGQGPEFLTYFQNEAQLEKSRLLSDRFSAERPKGSFSTLEIQRTEQGDSAMYLCASSPPGGSQPQHFGDGTRLSIL.

The gene calls are TRBV29-1 and TRBJ1-1; the match to TRBD1 covers 8 bases. V lost 6 bases to trimming and J lost 3 bases; unmatched junction nucleotides: 6. Germline V lookup: CDR1 SQVTM, CDR2 ANQGSEA. The length of the CDR3 is 13 residues. The CDR3 loop reads CSVAYRGDTEAFF. The DNA for the CDR3 is TGCAGCGTAGCCTACAGGGGGGACACTGAAGCTTTCTTT.

This clonotype was counted ten times or more. This chain uses TRBV20-1 with TRBJ2-3; D assignment may be TRBD1 or TRBD2 (5 bases each). Between the trimmed V and J ends, which lost 0 bases and 9 bases, there was a span of 13 bases. The V gene's germline CDR1 is DFQATT and CDR2 SNEGSKA (reference sequence). This CDR3 is built from 13 residues. CDR3 coding DNA: TGCAGTGCTAGAGAAGGGACGGCCGGCACGCAGTATTTT. Translation gives CSAREGTAGTQYF.